The rows below give T cell receptor beta chains drawn from one sample of a study of cytomegalovirus exposure and HLA in healthy donors. Repertoires were generated with immunoSEQ multiplex PCR, while TCRdb's copy carries only in-frame clones and drops some. The sample carries approximately 150,000 clones, 77% recorded once. The sample comprised PBMCs. These receptors all come from a female donor in good health and CMV-seronegative. Both conserved end residues are part of each CDR3. A D gene is named only where the DNA matches it firmly. For some rows the clone size is stated as once, few or many, or as a class when expanded; others skip it.

d_call: TRBD1
j_call: TRBJ1-2
clone_size: .
v_call: TRBV5-6
cdr3_aa: CASSSRQGFGGYTF
cdr3_nt: TGTGCCAGCAGCTCACGACAGGGATTCGGTGGCTACACCTTC

d_call: .
j_call: TRBJ2-7
clone_size: .
v_call: TRBV6-1
cdr3_aa: CASSATGTFEQYF
cdr3_nt: TGTGCCAGCAGTGCTACAGGGACGTTCGAGCAGTACTTC

d_call: .
j_call: TRBJ1-1
clone_size: few
v_call: TRBV7-7
cdr3_aa: CASSLGFQGPAFF
cdr3_nt: TGTGCTAGCAGCTTAGGGTTTCAGGGCCCCGCTTTCTTT

d_call: TRBD1
j_call: TRBJ2-3
clone_size: .
v_call: TRBV5-1
cdr3_aa: CASSLGQGALAASTDTQYF
cdr3_nt: TGCGCCAGTAGCTTGGGACAGGGGGCATTAGCAGCTAGCACAGATACGCAGTATTTT

d_call: TRBD1
j_call: TRBJ2-2
clone_size: .
v_call: TRBV9
cdr3_aa: CASSVGLQGAANTGELFF
cdr3_nt: TGTGCCAGCAGCGTAGGATTGCAGGGGGCGGCGAACACCGGGGAGCTGTTTTTT

d_call: TRBD1
j_call: TRBJ2-7
clone_size: once
v_call: TRBV29-1
cdr3_aa: CSVTGQGYEQYF
cdr3_nt: TGCAGCGTAACTGGACAGGGCTACGAGCAGTACTTC

d_call: TRBD1
j_call: TRBJ1-1
clone_size: few
v_call: TRBV6-6
cdr3_aa: CASSNSGDRVF
cdr3_nt: TGTGCCAGCAGTAACTCCGGGGACAGAGTTTTT

d_call: .
j_call: TRBJ2-5
clone_size: .
v_call: TRBV5-1
cdr3_aa: CASSQRGGHQETQYF
cdr3_nt: TGCGCCAGCAGCCAGAGGGGAGGACACCAAGAGACCCAGTACTTC

d_call: .
j_call: TRBJ2-1
clone_size: .
v_call: TRBV6-4
cdr3_aa: CASSVGSSYNEQFF
cdr3_nt: TGTGCCAGCAGTGTTGGGAGCTCCTACAATGAGCAGTTCTTC

d_call: .
j_call: TRBJ1-4
clone_size: few
v_call: TRBV28
cdr3_aa: CASSLFGREEEKLFF
cdr3_nt: TGTGCCAGCAGTTTATTTGGCCGGGAGGAGGAAAAACTGTTTTTT

d_call: .
j_call: TRBJ1-2
clone_size: .
v_call: TRBV6-1
cdr3_aa: CASSFSTGREGYTF
cdr3_nt: TGTGCCAGCTCGTTTTCTACAGGTCGTGAAGGCTACACCTTC

d_call: TRBD2
j_call: TRBJ2-3
clone_size: .
v_call: TRBV7-6
cdr3_aa: CASSRGLAGDTQYF
cdr3_nt: TGTGCCAGCAGCAGGGGACTAGCGGGAGATACGCAGTATTTT

d_call: .
j_call: TRBJ2-7
clone_size: .
v_call: TRBV7-2
cdr3_aa: CASSPGVPYEQYF
cdr3_nt: TGTGCCAGCAGCCCGGGGGTACCCTACGAGCAGTACTTC

d_call: TRBD2
j_call: TRBJ2-6
clone_size: .
v_call: TRBV9
cdr3_aa: CASSVAGGTGANVLTF
cdr3_nt: TGTGCCAGCAGCGTAGCGGGGGGGACAGGGGCCAACGTCCTGACTTTC

d_call: TRBD1
j_call: TRBJ1-1
clone_size: .
v_call: TRBV27
cdr3_aa: CASSVRQGAGVNTEAFF
cdr3_nt: TGTGCCAGCAGTGTAAGACAGGGGGCGGGTGTGAACACTGAAGCTTTCTTT

d_call: TRBD1
j_call: TRBJ1-1
clone_size: .
v_call: TRBV6-1
cdr3_aa: CASTGGQGRTEAFF
cdr3_nt: TGTGCCAGCACCGGAGGACAGGGGCGCACTGAAGCTTTCTTT

d_call: TRBD2
j_call: TRBJ2-7
clone_size: .
v_call: TRBV6-5
cdr3_aa: CASSYAGGTGYEQYF
cdr3_nt: TGTGCCAGCAGTTATGCGGGGGGGACTGGATACGAGCAGTACTTC

d_call: TRBD1
j_call: TRBJ1-1
clone_size: .
v_call: TRBV7-9
cdr3_aa: CASSSRTGGLEAFF
cdr3_nt: TGTGCCAGCAGCTCCCGGACAGGGGGCCTTGAAGCTTTCTTT

d_call: .
j_call: TRBJ1-5
clone_size: .
v_call: TRBV7-8
cdr3_aa: CASTPGGNQPQHF
cdr3_nt: TGTGCCAGCACCCCCGGGGGCAATCAGCCCCAGCATTTT

d_call: .
j_call: TRBJ1-5
clone_size: medium-sized
v_call: TRBV30
cdr3_aa: CAWSRGQERNQPQHF
cdr3_nt: TGTGCCTGGAGTCGCGGGCAGGAGAGGAATCAGCCCCAGCATTTT

d_call: .
j_call: TRBJ1-2
clone_size: .
v_call: TRBV6-1
cdr3_aa: CASSEAGGASGYTF
cdr3_nt: TGTGCCAGCAGTGAAGCAGGGGGGGCGAGTGGCTACACCTTC

d_call: TRBD1
j_call: TRBJ1-5
clone_size: .
v_call: TRBV6-1
cdr3_aa: CASSETGQGGQPQHF
cdr3_nt: TGTGCCAGCAGTGAGACCGGACAGGGCGGTCAGCCCCAGCATTTT

d_call: TRBD1
j_call: TRBJ1-1
clone_size: .
v_call: TRBV28
cdr3_aa: CATTTGSTEAFF
cdr3_nt: TGTGCCACCACGACAGGGAGCACTGAAGCTTTCTTT

d_call: TRBD1
j_call: TRBJ1-1
clone_size: .
v_call: TRBV4-1
cdr3_aa: CASSQGQGLNTEAFF
cdr3_nt: TGCGCCAGCAGCCAGGGACAGGGGTTGAACACTGAAGCTTTCTTT

d_call: .
j_call: TRBJ1-2
clone_size: .
v_call: TRBV18
cdr3_aa: CASSATQGTYGYTF
cdr3_nt: TGTGCCAGCTCAGCTACGCAGGGGACCTATGGCTACACCTTC

d_call: TRBD1
j_call: TRBJ2-1
clone_size: .
v_call: TRBV19
cdr3_aa: CASSIDLETGAHEQFF
cdr3_nt: TGTGCCAGTAGTATAGATCTTGAGACAGGGGCCCATGAGCAGTTCTTC

d_call: .
j_call: TRBJ2-5
clone_size: .
v_call: TRBV9
cdr3_aa: CASSVGEGGYGETQYF
cdr3_nt: TGTGCCAGCAGCGTAGGGGAGGGGGGGTATGGGGAGACCCAGTACTTC

d_call: TRBD1
j_call: TRBJ2-7
clone_size: .
v_call: TRBV18
cdr3_aa: CASLKNRQGEQYF
cdr3_nt: TGTGCCAGCTTGAAGAACCGACAGGGCGAGCAGTACTTC

d_call: TRBD1
j_call: TRBJ2-1
clone_size: .
v_call: TRBV9
cdr3_aa: CASSVTLFGQGSYNEQFF
cdr3_nt: TGTGCCAGCAGCGTGACCCTTTTTGGACAGGGCTCCTACAATGAGCAGTTCTTC

d_call: .
j_call: TRBJ2-7
clone_size: .
v_call: TRBV7-6
cdr3_aa: CASSATGADEQYF
cdr3_nt: TGTGCCAGCAGCGCAACCGGTGCTGACGAGCAGTACTTC

d_call: TRBD1
j_call: TRBJ1-5
clone_size: .
v_call: TRBV7-8
cdr3_aa: CASSSLEGGSGQPQHF
cdr3_nt: TGTGCCAGCAGCTCCCTCGAAGGGGGCTCCGGACAGCCCCAGCATTTT

d_call: .
j_call: TRBJ2-3
clone_size: .
v_call: TRBV10-3
cdr3_aa: CAIRDKGPTDTQYF
cdr3_nt: TGTGCCATCAGGGACAAAGGTCCCACAGATACGCAGTATTTT

d_call: .
j_call: TRBJ1-1
clone_size: .
v_call: TRBV7-9
cdr3_aa: CASSLKGTEAFF
cdr3_nt: TGTGCCAGCAGCTTAAAGGGGACTGAAGCTTTCTTT

d_call: TRBD1
j_call: TRBJ2-5
clone_size: .
v_call: TRBV25-1
cdr3_aa: CASSVRQGAETQYF
cdr3_nt: TGTGCCAGCAGTGTCAGACAGGGGGCTGAGACCCAGTACTTC

d_call: .
j_call: TRBJ1-1
clone_size: few
v_call: TRBV19
cdr3_aa: CASSTQENTEAFF
cdr3_nt: TGTGCCAGTAGTACACAGGAGAACACTGAAGCTTTCTTT

d_call: TRBD2
j_call: TRBJ2-7
clone_size: .
v_call: TRBV6-5
cdr3_aa: CASSYSTSGGDEQYF
cdr3_nt: TGTGCCAGCAGTTACTCGACTAGCGGGGGAGACGAGCAGTACTTC

d_call: .
j_call: TRBJ2-7
clone_size: few
v_call: TRBV5-4
cdr3_aa: CASSVDGPGEQYF
cdr3_nt: TGTGCCAGCAGCGTGGACGGTCCGGGGGAGCAGTACTTC

d_call: .
j_call: TRBJ1-3
clone_size: .
v_call: TRBV18
cdr3_aa: CASTSTGSGNTIYF
cdr3_nt: TGTGCCAGCACATCAACAGGCTCTGGAAACACCATATATTTT

d_call: TRBD1
j_call: TRBJ1-1
clone_size: .
v_call: TRBV28
cdr3_aa: CASSSRRQGNTEAFF
cdr3_nt: TGTGCCAGCAGTTCCAGAAGACAGGGAAACACTGAAGCTTTCTTT

d_call: TRBD1
j_call: TRBJ1-4
clone_size: few
v_call: TRBV5-1
cdr3_aa: CASSHTWTGMNEKLFF
cdr3_nt: TGCGCCAGCAGCCACACTTGGACAGGGATGAATGAAAAACTGTTTTTT